This T cell receptor (beta chain) was observed in a study of brain T cells in children with intractable seizures. Study-level findings and limits: Pre-surgery blood may have been undersampled, hiding some clones.

As regards this clone: Its antigen is not identified.

Assay: immunoSEQ multiplex PCR; the TCRdb copy retains only in-frame clones and omits some. The table lists about 340,000 clones, over 85% of them singletons, with around 5% in the top ten. Time point indicated: blood from clinic visit 5 months post-surgery; TSC patient then seizure free. The sequenced cases were selected for having the highest brain T cell transcript signatures. The sequencing used peripheral blood, collected more than 4 months after surgery. This TCR was recovered from a boy less than two years old with tuberous sclerosis and intractable seizures.

Here the CDR3 reads CASSDSGLGNTIYF. In nucleotides, the CDR3 is TGTGCCAGCAGTGACAGTGGGCTCGGAAACACCATATATTTT. V is TRBV6-1 and J is TRBJ1-3; D gene unclear. The CDR3 is 14 amino acids. V was cut by 3 bases and J by 4 bases, with 10 bases left in between. The germline gives CDR1 MNHNS, CDR2 SASEGT.